Below, 8 T cell receptor beta chains from the same sample are listed, as sequenced in a study of T cell responses to AZD1222 COVID-19 vaccine. TCRdb's table, derived via immunoSEQ multiplex PCR, lists solely in-frame clones and lacks some. This table has under 130,000 clones, just under 95% appearing once. The sequencing here drew on peripheral blood, taken on day 0 of AZD1222 vaccination. These receptors were collected from an adult in good health.

The J gene is TRBJ1-1, the V gene TRBV6-2 or TRBV6-3, with D maybe TRBD1 (6 bases). Per the germline V gene, CDR1 is MNHEY and CDR2 is SVGEGT. CDR3 length: 14 amino acids. V was pared by 4 bases and J by 0 bases, with 9 bases between. The CDR3 sequence is CASSSQGMNTEAFF. The CDR3 bases are TGTGCCAGCAGTTCCCAGGGGATGAACACTGAAGCTTTCTTT.

This chain links TRBV7-8 with TRBJ1-1; D is undetermined. Germline-derived CDR1 and CDR2 are SGHVS and FQNEAQ. Trimming shortened V by 4 bases and J by 7 bases, and 10 bases separated the two germline ends. The CDR3 covers 12 residues. CDR3 in amino acids: CASSYSMLEAFF. Here the CDR3 DNA reads TGTGCCAGCAGCTATAGTATGCTTGAAGCTTTCTTT.

V usage is TRBV4-3 and J usage is TRBJ1-3; TRBD1 might be the D (6 bases). V was trimmed by 0 bases and J by 4 bases, leaving 19 bases between them. The CDR3 sequence is 18 residues long. The germline V gene has CDR1 LGHNA and CDR2 YSLEER. The CDR3 protein is CASSQDYPEGGAGNTIYF. The CDR3 DNA reads as TGCGCCAGCAGCCAAGATTATCCGGAGGGGGGTGCAGGAAACACCATATATTTT.

The chain joins TRBV6-5 to TRBJ2-7, with D perhaps TRBD2 (7 bases). The CDR3 length is 14 residues. The V end lost 6 bases, the J end lost 3 bases, and 15 bases lay between the germline ends. Germline CDR1 and CDR2: MNHEY and SVGAGI. The DNA for the CDR3 is TGTGCCAGCAGCAGAAGGGGGGGAGTCTACGAGCAGTACTTC. Translation: CASSRRGGVYEQYF.

This rearrangement joins TRBV27 to TRBJ2-2, with TRBD2 matching over 12 bases. V shed 4 bases and J 7 bases; nucleotides not matched to a gene: 19. The CDR3 is 20 residues long. The germline gives CDR1 MNHEY, CDR2 SMNVEV (reference sequence). CDR3 sequence: CASSSLWGLAGGPEFGELFF. In DNA form, the CDR3 reads TGTGCCAGCAGTTCCCTCTGGGGCCTAGCGGGAGGGCCCGAATTCGGGGAGCTGTTTTTT.

CDR3 DNA sequence: TGTGCCAGCAGCTTAGGGGGGAGTGGGGCCAACGTCCTGACTTTC. Its protein product is CASSLGGSGANVLTF. The V call is TRBV7-2, the J call TRBJ2-6, with D perhaps TRBD1 or TRBD2 (5 bases each). The CDR3 extends over 15 amino acids. Trimming took off 1 base at V and 3 bases at J, with 7 bases between the two ends. CDR1 is SGHTA and CDR2 is FQGNSA in the germline V gene.

The rearrangement links TRBV28 to TRBJ1-5, with TRBD1 identical over 7 bases. This CDR3 comprises 16 residues. Germline assignment: CDR1 MDHEN and CDR2 SYDVKM. V shed 6 bases and J 5 bases; nucleotides not matched to a gene: 13. The CDR3 here is CASSLTGDARDQPQHF. The CDR3 DNA is TGTGCCAGCAGCCTTACAGGGGATGCACGAGATCAGCCCCAGCATTTT.

The J gene is TRBJ2-3, the V gene TRBV7-3; perhaps TRBD1 as D (5 bases). The CDR3 contains 14 residues. The V and J ends lost 5 bases and 2 bases respectively, with 11 bases between them. Germline V gene sequence: CDR1 SGHTA, CDR2 FQGTGA. This CDR3 is CASSGLGATDTQYF. In DNA form, the CDR3 reads TGTGCCAGCAGCGGTCTAGGGGCCACAGATACGCAGTATTTT.